A single T cell receptor (beta chain) is shown here with its context. Deletions cut 6 bases from V and 2 bases from J, with 13 bases between. CDR1 MDHEN and CDR2 SYDVKM come from the germline V gene. The CDR3 runs 15 residues. The sample belongs to a study of blood T cell repertoires in COVID-19. Using immunoSEQ multiplex PCR, the repertoire was profiled, and TCRdb retains in-frame clones only, with some absent. The sample records about 190,000 clones, 88% being singletons. The chain links TRBV28 to TRBJ1-4, with D uncertain. Sample: peripheral blood. This receptor was taken from a man aged 18 to 35 with active or convalescent COVID-19. CDR3 amino acids: CASSKRSWTNEKLFF. The CDR3, as DNA: TGTGCCAGCAGCAAACGGTCATGGACTAATGAAAAACTGTTTTTT.